This TCR beta chain emerged from a study of CD8 T cells in ankylosing spondylitis. In this sample, this clonotype turned up many times. Its matching antigen is unknown. Libraries for TCR beta were made by quantitative 5'-RACE with molecular barcodes. TCRdb re-analysed the 5' RACE reads in MiXCR, keeping a single row per CDR3 protein. This sample carries some 840,000 distinct CDR3 sequences, roughly 10% of them seen once, and the ten largest clones take under 0.6%. The study's findings and limits: About 8 highly homologous variants made up a TCR beta motif, and this motif appeared characteristic of ankylosing spondylitis blood.

The CDR3 has 12 residues. Germline-derived CDR1 and CDR2 are MNHNY and SVGAGI (reference sequence). V was shortened by 8 bases and J by 12 bases, with 16 bases between the two germline ends. J is TRBJ1-4 and V is TRBV6-6, with a weak D call TRBD1 (6 bases). This receptor was taken from a male donor with ankylosing spondylitis. Specimen: blood, either unsorted or a sorted T cell fraction (not recorded which). CDR3 coding DNA: TGTGCCAGCTACGAGGGGGAAGAGGAACTGTTTTTT. Its protein is CASYEGEEELFF.